This TCR beta chain was documented in a study of early T cells in non-severe SARS-CoV-2 infection. The wider study: Chains were unpaired, as sequencing was done on bulk RNA from unsorted whole blood.

One entry per CDR3 protein results from TCRdb running MiXCR on the 5' RACE reads. The sample includes 55,000 to 85,000 distinct CDR3 sequences, around 15% seen only once; the top ten take around 15%. CDR3 size: 14 residues. Trimming stripped 2 bases from V and 2 bases from J, with 8 bases between. The germline V gene encodes CDR1 SGHTS and CDR2 YDEGEE. The sequenced sample was whole blood. The V call is TRBV5-8, the J call TRBJ1-5; D is uncertain. This TCR was sampled from an adult who was a healthcare worker with PCR-confirmed SARS-CoV-2 infection or an uninfected control (not recorded which). The CDR3 coding sequence is TGTGCCAGCAGCTTTCTGGGTCGCAATCAGCCCCAGCATTTT. Its protein product is CASSFLGRNQPQHF.